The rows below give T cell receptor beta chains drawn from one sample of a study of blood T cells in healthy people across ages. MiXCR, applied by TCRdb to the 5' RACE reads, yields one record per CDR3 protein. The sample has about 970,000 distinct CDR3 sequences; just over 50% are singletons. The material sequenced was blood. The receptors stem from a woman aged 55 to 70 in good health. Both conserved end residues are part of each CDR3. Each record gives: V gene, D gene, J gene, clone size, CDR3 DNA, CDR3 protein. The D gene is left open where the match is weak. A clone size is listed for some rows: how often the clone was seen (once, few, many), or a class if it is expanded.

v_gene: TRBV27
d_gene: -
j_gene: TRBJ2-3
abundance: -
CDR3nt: TGTGCCAGCAGTGCCTCCCCTTTGGATACGCAGTATTTT
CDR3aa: CASSASPLDTQYF

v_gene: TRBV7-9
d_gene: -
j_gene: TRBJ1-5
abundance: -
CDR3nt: TGTGCCAGCAGCCCGCGAGGGGGAAGGCCCCAGCATTTT
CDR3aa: CASSPRGGRPQHF

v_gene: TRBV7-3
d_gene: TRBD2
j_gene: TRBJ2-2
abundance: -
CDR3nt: TGTGCCAGCAGCCCGGGACTAGCCGGGGAGCTGTTTTTT
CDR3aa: CASSPGLAGELFF

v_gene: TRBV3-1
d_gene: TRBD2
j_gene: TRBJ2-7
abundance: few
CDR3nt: TGTGCCAGCAGCGTGGGACTAGCGGCCTTATACGAGCAGTACTTC
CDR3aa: CASSVGLAALYEQYF

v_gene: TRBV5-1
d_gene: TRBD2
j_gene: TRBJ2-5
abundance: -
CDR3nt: TGCGCCAGCAGCTTCGGTAGCGGGGGAGGAGAGACCCAGTACTTC
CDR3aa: CASSFGSGGGETQYF

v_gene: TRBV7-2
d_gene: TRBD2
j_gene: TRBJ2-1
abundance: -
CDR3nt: TGTGCCAGCAGCCACCCCATAGATAGCGGGAGTACGGTTGAGCAGTTCTTC
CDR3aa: CASSHPIDSGSTVEQFF

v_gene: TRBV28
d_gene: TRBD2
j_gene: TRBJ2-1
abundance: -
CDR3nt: TGTGCCAGCAGTTTAAGGTCGGGACTAGCGAGAGCTGAGCAGTTCTTC
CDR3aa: CASSLRSGLARAEQFF

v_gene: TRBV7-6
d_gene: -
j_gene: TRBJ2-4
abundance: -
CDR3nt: TGTGCCAGCAGCCCTGGCGCTTCTGACCTCAATGAGCAGTACTTT
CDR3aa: CASSPGASDLNEQYF

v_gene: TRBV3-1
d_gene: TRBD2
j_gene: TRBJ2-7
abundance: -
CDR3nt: TGTGCCAGCAGCCAAACTAGCGGGAGGGCCTTCAGCGAGCAGTACTTC
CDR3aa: CASSQTSGRAFSEQYF

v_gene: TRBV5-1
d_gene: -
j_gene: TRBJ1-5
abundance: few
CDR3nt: TGCGCCAGCAGCTTGGGGGAGTGGAATAATCAGCCCCAGCATTTT
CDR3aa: CASSLGEWNNQPQHF

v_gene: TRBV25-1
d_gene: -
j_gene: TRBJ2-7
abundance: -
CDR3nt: TGTGCCAGCAGCGACCGGACGGGACCCTACGAGCAGTACTTC
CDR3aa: CASSDRTGPYEQYF

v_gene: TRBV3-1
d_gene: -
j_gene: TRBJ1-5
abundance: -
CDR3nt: TGTGCCAGCAGTCTAACCCCCGGGCAGCCCCAGCATTTT
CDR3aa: CASSLTPGQPQHF

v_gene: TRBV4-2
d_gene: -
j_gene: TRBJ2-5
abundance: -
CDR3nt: TGTGCCAGCAGCCAAGATACGAAGAGGACCCAGTACTTC
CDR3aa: CASSQDTKRTQYF

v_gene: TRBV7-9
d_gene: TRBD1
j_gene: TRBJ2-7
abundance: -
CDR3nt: TGTGCCAGCAGCAAACACGGGACAGTTTCCTACGAGCAGTACTTC
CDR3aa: CASSKHGTVSYEQYF

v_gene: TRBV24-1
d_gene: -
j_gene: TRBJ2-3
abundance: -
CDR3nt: TGTGCCACCAGTGATAGGGTCACAGATACGCAGTATTTT
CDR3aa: CATSDRVTDTQYF

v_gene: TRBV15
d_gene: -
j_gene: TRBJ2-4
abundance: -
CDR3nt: TGTGCCACCAGCAGAGATGACGGTCACCTAGCCAAAAACATTCAGTACTTC
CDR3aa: CATSRDDGHLAKNIQYF

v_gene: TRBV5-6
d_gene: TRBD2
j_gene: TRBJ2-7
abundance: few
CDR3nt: TGTGCCAGCAGCTTGGTCGGGGGGAGCGACGAGCAGTACTTC
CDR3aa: CASSLVGGSDEQYF

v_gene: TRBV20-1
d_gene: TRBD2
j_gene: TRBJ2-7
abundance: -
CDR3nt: TGCAGTGCTAGAGATCCTCTAGCGGGTCGCTCCTACGAGCAGTACTTC
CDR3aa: CSARDPLAGRSYEQYF

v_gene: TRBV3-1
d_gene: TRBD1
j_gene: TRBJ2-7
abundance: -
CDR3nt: TGTGCCAGCAGCCAGTTTTCCGGGACAGGGGGCGAGCAGTACTTC
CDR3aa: CASSQFSGTGGEQYF

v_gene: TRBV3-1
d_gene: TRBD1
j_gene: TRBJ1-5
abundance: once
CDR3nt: TGTGCCAGCAGCGAAGGGACAGGGGTATTATCAAGGCATTTT
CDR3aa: CASSEGTGVLSRHF

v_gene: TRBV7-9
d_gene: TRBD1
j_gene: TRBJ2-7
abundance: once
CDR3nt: TGTGCCAGCAGCTACAGGGGGAAAAACGAGCAGTACTTC
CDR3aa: CASSYRGKNEQYF

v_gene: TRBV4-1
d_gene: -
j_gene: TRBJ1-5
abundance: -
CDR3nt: TGCGCCAGCAGCCAAGTTCTTACAGGGATCCAGCCCCAGCATTTT
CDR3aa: CASSQVLTGIQPQHF

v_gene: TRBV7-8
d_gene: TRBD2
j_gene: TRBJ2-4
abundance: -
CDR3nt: TGTGCCAGCAGCCCCCGAGATAGCGGGAGAGGTGAGCAGTACTTC
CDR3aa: CASSPRDSGRGEQYF

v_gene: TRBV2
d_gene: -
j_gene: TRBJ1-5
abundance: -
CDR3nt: TGTGCCAGCAGTGATGGGTACCTCCAGCATTTT
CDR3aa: CASSDGYLQHF

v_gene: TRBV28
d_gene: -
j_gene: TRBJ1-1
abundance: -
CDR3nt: TGTGCCAGCAGTCCTACCGCGCCCCTGGCAGCTTTCTTT
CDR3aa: CASSPTAPLAAFF